This T cell receptor (beta chain) derives from a study of blood T cells in healthy people across ages. Across the whole study: For every two T cells, template switching captured about one barcoded beta molecule.

Samples had at least 7 million PBMCs isolated from them. For the second PCR, which ran for 7 to 11 cycles, a sample-barcoded 5' primer and a J-beta primer mix were used. Using its own MiXCR run on the 5' RACE reads, TCRdb lists one record per CDR3 protein. The sample lists about 1.4 million distinct CDR3 sequences; 45% to 70% were seen once. V was shortened by 0 bases and J by 8 bases, with 19 bases between the two germline ends. The germline gives CDR1 LGHNA, CDR2 YSLEER. This CDR3 is 16 amino acids long. The sample comprised blood. The rearrangement joins TRBV4-3 to TRBJ1-2; maybe TRBD1 (6 bases). The clonotype originates from a young man in good health. The CDR3 region is CASSQDLTGQVLGYTF. The CDR3 bases are TGCGCCAGCAGCCAAGATTTAACGGGACAAGTGTTAGGCTACACCTTC.